The clone carrying this T cell receptor (beta chain) was picked up many times. Its antigen is currently unknown. Looked up from germline, CDR1 is SGHNT and CDR2 is YYREEE (reference sequence). V was clipped by 3 bases and J by 5 bases, with 9 bases between them. There are 13 residues in the CDR3. Whole-study results and caveats: The larger-cohort validation was restricted to a single TCR beta V-J rearrangement rather than whole repertoires. The TCR gene usage of tumor memory CD4+ T cells clustered together with blood and lymph node memory CD4+ cells and with lymph node naive CD4+ cells.

After constant-region reverse-primer amplification, full-length variable regions underwent semi-nested PCR with Nested Universal Primer A. TCRdb re-called the 5' RACE reads through MiXCR, storing one row per CDR3 protein. The profile covers approximately 23,000 distinct CDR3 sequences, with less than 40% appearing a single time and less than 2.5% taken by the ten largest. The TCR was taken from a female donor with breast cancer. Specimen: tumor-infiltrating naive CD4+ T cells sorted from the breast tumor. The sample's subset: naive CD4+ T cells, CD4+CD45RA+CD25-. This sequence joins TRBV5-4 and TRBJ2-1; D is uncertain. The CDR3 sequence: CASSSLKNNEQFF. CDR3 DNA: TGTGCCAGCAGCTCCCTGAAGAACAATGAGCAGTTCTTC. Complete variable domain (other parts from reference TRBV5-4 and TRBJ2-1): ETGVTQSPTHLIKTRGQQVTLRCSSQSGHNTVSWYQQALGQGPQFIFQYYREEENGRGNFPPRFSGLQFPNYSSELNVNALELDDSALYLCASSSLKNNEQFFGPGTRLTVL.